The following is a T cell receptor beta chain sequence with its context. The target of this receptor is not known. Base qualities were left out, and no much larger clone turns up one base away. The sample originates from a study of blood T cell repertoires in COVID-19 (dated by TCRdb to 2018 to 2020). Study-wide context: Samples covering the acute and convalescent phases of COVID-19 were provided by collaborators in the United States, Italy and Spain. Where available, HLA class I and class II types were obtained from metadata supplied by the sample provider rather than from assay-based typing. The repertoires were released in a freely available public database intended as a resource for research on the immune response to SARS-CoV-2. The sample metadata nearly always contained a de-identified subject ID, COVID-19 status, age in years and sex. Samples were obtained from the ongoing ImmuneRACE study (first 160 participants) and from 1,254 subjects provided by 6 global collaborators. Deeply sampled blood TCRbeta repertoires from subjects exposed to, actively infected with, or recovered from COVID-19 were included in the dataset. The material from the prospective study consisted of cDNA or gDNA derived from T cells, B-cell-depleted T cells, or PBMCs. Overall results and qualifications from the work: Clinical and demographic metadata were provided uncurated, with the amount varying by source and participant.

TCRbeta CDR3 regions were amplified from genomic DNA by means of the immunoSEQ Assay, a bias-controlled multiplex PCR. Under the source paper's analysis protocol: The number of nucleated cells in each sample was estimated from the amplification of reference gene primers within the assay. To quantify the absolute abundance of each unique TCRbeta CDR3 rearrangement, sequence reads were collapsed and filtered. For each sample, productive Simpson clonality was calculated as the square root of Simpson's diversity index over productive rearrangements. Entries here come from immuneACCESS through TCRdb and include only in-frame sequences with V and J called. Some clones fail to appear in such tables; in the studies checked, an unresolved V gene covers under half of the shortfall, and the cause of the remainder is unknown. V and J calls and clone size are those listed in that table; D and trimming were worked out from the DNA. The sample profile shows around 28,000 clones; approximately 90% of them were found once. The top ten clones comprise roughly 15% of the sample.

Collaborating institutions collected whole blood in K2EDTA tubes following their own protocols. Collaborator samples were shipped for TCRbeta analysis as frozen whole blood, isolated PBMCs, or DNA extracted from either sample type. The CDR3 measures 14 amino acids from cysteine to phenylalanine. The entry retains the CDR3 DNA only, 42 bases that are in frame from base 1. From V the trimming removes 5 bases and from J it removes 1 base, while the gene matches leave 7 bases of the junction unaccounted for. For CDR1 and CDR2, the germline V gene lists SQVTM and ANQGSEA. In this chain, TRBV29-1 is recombined with TRBJ1-1; 7 middle bases align to TRBD1. The sequence came from a human donor in a cohort sampled during active COVID-19. Specimen: peripheral blood. CDR3 reads: CSVLRQGTNTEAFF. The sequenced DNA: TGCAGCGTTTTGAGACAGGGAACGAACACTGAAGCTTTCTTT.